Sequencing of this T cell receptor beta chain was carried out in a study of T cells in Graves' hyperthyroidism and ophthalmopathy (dated by TCRdb to between 2017 and 2020). A note on the overall study: Peripheral blood was collected at initial diagnosis, before any treatment. A discovery cohort of approximately 97 patients, about 43 with Graves' ophthalmopathy and approximately 55 with stable Graves' hyperthyroidism, was used to find distinguishing TCR V-J signatures. An independent validation cohort of about 19 hyperthyroidism patients and approximately 17 patients who later progressed to ophthalmopathy tested prospective prediction of ophthalmopathy. For training and testing, the 100 or so patients in the discovery cohort were randomly divided in a 7:3 ratio. In addition, the study compared T-cell repertoires in thyroid tissue and in blood from roughly 6 Graves' hyperthyroidism patients. Following sampling, methimazole starting at 30 mg daily was given to hyperthyroidism patients, and high-dose intravenous methylprednisolone was given to ophthalmopathy patients. The paper describes TCR Vbeta CDR3 sequencing of 135 peripheral blood samples, made up of 43 ophthalmopathy patients, 70 to 75 hyperthyroidism patients and roughly 17 progressor patients. On the study overall, not on this receptor specifically: Most expanded thyroid clonotypes (frequency above 0.001) were also detected in blood, suggesting blood repertoires may reflect thyroid immune responses. In validation, the model predicted progression to ophthalmopathy a median of roughly 6.1 months before onset, with roughly 70% sensitivity and around 76% specificity. Sample size was not statistically predetermined, and blinding of investigators to group allocation was not performed. A model built on a 13 V-J signature distinguished ophthalmopathy from stable hyperthyroidism, reaching about 89% sensitivity and approximately 83% specificity in cross-validation and 80%/75% in testing.

Graves' hyperthyroidism was defined as stable when no progression to ophthalmopathy occurred over 18 months of follow-up. Hyperthyroidism patients were newly diagnosed, had a disease duration of under 2 months, and were aged 18 to 65 years. Exclusion was applied to patients with uncontrolled infections, other autoimmune diseases, pregnancy or lactation. Clinical symptoms, serum thyroxine and TRAb, thyroid ultrasound, and orbital computed tomography formed the basis for the diagnoses. Ficoll-Paque density gradient centrifugation was used to isolate PBMCs from about 9.4 ml of fresh peripheral blood. Trizol reagent was used to extract total RNA, and RNA quality was then checked on an Agilent 2100 Bioanalyzer. V is cut by 5 bases and J by 3 bases, and the space between the germline ends is 8 bases. The CDR3, from cysteine to phenylalanine, totals 13 residues. Just the 39-base CDR3 DNA is kept, in frame starting at base 1.

With regard to this clonotype: No antigen is known for it. No base-level quality is on record; no much larger clone is a single base apart.

The TCR beta CDR3 regions were amplified from the RNA transcripts. The first round of RT-PCR for the TCR CDR3 was performed with the HTBI primer set and the Qiagen OneStep RT-PCR kit. A second multiplex PCR round built the libraries, followed by size selection and purification. Paired-end sequencing of the libraries was performed with 100 bp reads on an Illumina HiSeq2000. The authors' pipeline ran thus. Raw data were processed with SOAPnuke, discarding reads with adapters, uncalled bases, mean Phred below 15, or no exact constant-primer or identifier match. High-quality paired reads were merged with COPE v1.2.5, and unique nucleotide sequences were defined as clonotypes. Clonotypes were aligned to IMGT TRBV, TRBD and TRBJ reference segments using MiTCR v1.1. The analysis was restricted to V-J combinations with a frequency above 0.0001, which together covered approximately 99% of the repertoires. A TCS score was defined as the ratio between F50 (clonal expansion) and ExV (chaos), using BLOSUM62-based TCRdist between CDR3 peptides within each V-J. Welch's t-statistics and random forest reduced some 510 V-J features to 13, which were used in a naive Bayes classifier (R e1071). TCRdb cleaned the public reads at Q25 with fastp, built clones with MiXCR and kept in-frame beta chains. Each record represents a unique CDR3 protein, reported with the most common genes and DNA among its rows. In this record, the V and J calls reflect TCRdb's handling and not the investigators' own analysis. Present in this sample are around 600,000 distinct CDR3 sequences, around 16% of which were seen just once. The ten largest clones capture under 8% of the sample.

The clonotype comes from a woman aged 30 to 39 with Graves' hyperthyroidism. Input material: blood. The rearranged chain carries TRBV12-3 or TRBV12-4 and TRBJ2-4, with the D gene uncertain. CDR3 sequence: CASSRGNKNIQYF. The DNA is as follows: TGTGCCAGCAGTAGAGGAAACAAAAACATTCAGTACTTC.